This T cell receptor (beta chain) was captured in a study of blood T cell repertoires in COVID-19. Study as a whole: Italy, Spain and the United States were the sources of the convalescent and acute COVID-19 samples. T cells, B-cell-depleted T cells, or PBMCs supplied cDNA or gDNA.

This clone was seen just once. The data were produced by immunoSEQ multiplex PCR, yet TCRdb's version contains in-frame clones alone and is incomplete. The sample has approximately 50,000 clones; around four fifths are singletons. The length of the CDR3 is 17 residues. Germline CDR1 is LNHDA and CDR2 is SQIVND (reference sequence). J gave up 3 bases and V 5 bases, and 11 bases lay outside the gene matches. The chain is built from TRBV19 and TRBJ1-1; 11 bases are shared with TRBD1. This sequence originates from a man in his 70s with active COVID-19. Sequencing input: peripheral blood. CDR3 sequence: CASSYIPDRGLDTEAFF. In DNA, the CDR3 is TGTGCCAGTAGTTATATTCCGGACAGGGGGCTCGACACTGAAGCTTTCTTT.